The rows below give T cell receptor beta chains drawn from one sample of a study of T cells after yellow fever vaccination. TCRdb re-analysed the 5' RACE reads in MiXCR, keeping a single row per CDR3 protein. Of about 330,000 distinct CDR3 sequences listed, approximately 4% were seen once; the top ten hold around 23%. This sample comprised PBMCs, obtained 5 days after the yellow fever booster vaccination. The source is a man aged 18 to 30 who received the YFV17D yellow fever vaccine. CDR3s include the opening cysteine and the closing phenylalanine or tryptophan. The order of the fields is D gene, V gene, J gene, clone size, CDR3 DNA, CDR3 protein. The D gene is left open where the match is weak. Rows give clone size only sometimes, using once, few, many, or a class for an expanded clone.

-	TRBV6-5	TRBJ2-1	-	TGTGCCAGCAGTTGGGTAGCCTCTAATGAGCAGTTCTTC	CASSWVASNEQFF
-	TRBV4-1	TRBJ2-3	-	TGCGCCAGCAGCCAAGTACCTCTTAGCACAGATACGCAGTATTTT	CASSQVPLSTDTQYF
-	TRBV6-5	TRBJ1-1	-	TGTGCCAGCACTAAAACGGGGGGACTGAACACTGAAGCTTTCTTT	CASTKTGGLNTEAFF
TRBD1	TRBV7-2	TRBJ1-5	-	TGTGCCAGCAGCTGGACAGGGATTAGCAATCAGCCCCAGCATTTT	CASSWTGISNQPQHF
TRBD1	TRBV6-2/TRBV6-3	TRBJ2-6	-	TGTGCCAGCAGTTACCACGGGACAGGGGGCTCTGGGGCCAACGTCCTGACTTTC	CASSYHGTGGSGANVLTF
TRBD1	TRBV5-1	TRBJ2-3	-	TGCGCCAGCAAGGCTTGGACAGGACCTAGCACAGATACGCAGTATTTT	CASKAWTGPSTDTQYF
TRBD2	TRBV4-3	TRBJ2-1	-	TGCGCCAGCAGCCACACGCTAGGACTAGCGGGAAAGAGCTCCTACAATGAGCAGTTCTTC	CASSHTLGLAGKSSYNEQFF
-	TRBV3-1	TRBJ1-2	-	TGTGCCAGCAGCCCAAGGGTTAACTTCGACTATGGCTACACCTTC	CASSPRVNFDYGYTF
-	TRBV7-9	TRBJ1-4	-	TGTGCCAGCAGCTTACTTGTCGTGGGCTGGGAAAAACTGTTTTTT	CASSLLVVGWEKLFF
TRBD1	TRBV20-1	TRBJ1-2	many	TGCAGTGCTAGTACAGGGGACGACTACACCTTC	CSASTGDDYTF
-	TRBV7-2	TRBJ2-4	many	TGTGCCAGCAGCTCGGGGCTTTCCAAAAACATTCAGTACTTC	CASSSGLSKNIQYF
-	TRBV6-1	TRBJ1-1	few	TGTGCCAGCAATGAAGAGACTGAAGCTTTCTTT	CASNEETEAFF
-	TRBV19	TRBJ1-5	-	TGTGCCAGTACCGGGGGGGTCTATCAGCCCCAGCATTTT	CASTGGVYQPQHF
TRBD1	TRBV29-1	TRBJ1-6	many	TGCAGCGTGGCCCAGGGGGCACGGTCACCCCTCCACTTT	CSVAQGARSPLHF
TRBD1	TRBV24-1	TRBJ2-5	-	TGTGCCACCAGTGTTTCGGGACAGGGTGAGAAGACCCAGTACTTC	CATSVSGQGEKTQYF
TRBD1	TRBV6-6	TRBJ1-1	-	TGTGCCAGCAGTTATATGGGACAGCACACTGAAGCTTTCTTT	CASSYMGQHTEAFF
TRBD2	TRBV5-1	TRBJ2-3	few	TGCGCCAGCAGCTCATCGGCGGGGGGCCTGACAGATACGCAGTATTTT	CASSSSAGGLTDTQYF
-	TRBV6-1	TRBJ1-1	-	TGTGCCAGCAGAATCGGACTGAACACTGAAGCTTTCTTT	CASRIGLNTEAFF
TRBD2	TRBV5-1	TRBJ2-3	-	TGCGCCAGCAGCTTGTCGATAGCGGGGGCAGATACGCAGTATTTT	CASSLSIAGADTQYF
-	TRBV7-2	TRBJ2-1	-	TGTGCCAGCAGCTCGATCTCGCTAGCTTCGGATGAGCAGTTCTTC	CASSSISLASDEQFF
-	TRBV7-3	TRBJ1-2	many	TGTGCCAGCACCCAGACCCATAGGGGCGGAACGGGCTACACCTTC	CASTQTHRGGTGYTF
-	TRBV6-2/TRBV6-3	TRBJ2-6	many	TGTGCCAGCAGTTACGGGGGTGGGGCCAACGTCCTGACTTTC	CASSYGGGANVLTF
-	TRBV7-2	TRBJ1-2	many	TGTGCCAGCAGCCAAGGTCTGAACTATGGCTACACCTTC	CASSQGLNYGYTF
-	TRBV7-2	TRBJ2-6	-	TGTGCCAGCAGCTTAGGGCACGCAGGGTCCTCTGGGGCCAACGTCCTGACTTTC	CASSLGHAGSSGANVLTF
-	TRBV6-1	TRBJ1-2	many	TGTGCCAGCAGTGAAGGCGCGGGGAGCGGCGGCTACACCTTC	CASSEGAGSGGYTF
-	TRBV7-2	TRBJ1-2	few	TGTGCCAGCAGCTTAGCTAGTACAGGGATGGCCTATGGCTACACCTTC	CASSLASTGMAYGYTF
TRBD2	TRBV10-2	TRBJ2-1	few	TGCGCCAGCAGTGACCTGACCGGGACTAGTTTGACCAATGAGCAGTTCTTC	CASSDLTGTSLTNEQFF
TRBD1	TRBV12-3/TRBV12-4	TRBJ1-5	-	TGTGCCAGCAGTTTCGACAGGGGACAGCCCCAGCATTTT	CASSFDRGQPQHF
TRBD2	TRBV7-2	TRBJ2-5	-	TGTGCCAGCAGCCCTCTCGGGGGGGGGCCGGGGGAGACCCAGTACTTC	CASSPLGGGPGETQYF